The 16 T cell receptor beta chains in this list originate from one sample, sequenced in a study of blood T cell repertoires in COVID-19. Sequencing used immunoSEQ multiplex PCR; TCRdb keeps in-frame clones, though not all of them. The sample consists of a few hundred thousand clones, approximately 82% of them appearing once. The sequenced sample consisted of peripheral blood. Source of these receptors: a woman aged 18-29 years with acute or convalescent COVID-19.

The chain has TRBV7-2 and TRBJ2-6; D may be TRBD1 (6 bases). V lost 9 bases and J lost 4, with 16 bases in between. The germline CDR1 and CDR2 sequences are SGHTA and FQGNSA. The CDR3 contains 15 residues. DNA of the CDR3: TGTGCCAGTCGAAGGCAGGGGTTAGGGGCCAACGTCCTGACTTTC. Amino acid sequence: CASRRQGLGANVLTF. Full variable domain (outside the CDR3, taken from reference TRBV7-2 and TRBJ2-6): GAGVSQSPSNKVTEKGKDVELRCDPISGHTALYWYRQSLGQGLEFLIYFQGNSAPDKSGLPSDRFSAERTGGSVSTLTIQRTQQEDSAVYLCASRRQGLGANVLTFGAGSRLTVL.

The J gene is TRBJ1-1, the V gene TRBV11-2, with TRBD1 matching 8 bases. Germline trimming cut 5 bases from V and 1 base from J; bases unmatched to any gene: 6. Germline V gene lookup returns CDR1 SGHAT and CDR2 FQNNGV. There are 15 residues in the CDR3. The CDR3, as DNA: TGTGCCAGCAGCGCCACAGGGGGAAGGAACACTGAAGCTTTCTTT. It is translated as CASSATGGRNTEAFF.

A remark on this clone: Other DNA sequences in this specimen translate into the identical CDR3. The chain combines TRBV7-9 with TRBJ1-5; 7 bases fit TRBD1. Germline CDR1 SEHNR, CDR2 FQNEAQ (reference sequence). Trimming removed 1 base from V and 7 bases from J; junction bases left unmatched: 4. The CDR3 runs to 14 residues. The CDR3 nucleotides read TGTGCCAGCAGCTTAGGACAGGGAGAACAGCCCCAGCATTTT. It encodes CASSLGQGEQPQHF.

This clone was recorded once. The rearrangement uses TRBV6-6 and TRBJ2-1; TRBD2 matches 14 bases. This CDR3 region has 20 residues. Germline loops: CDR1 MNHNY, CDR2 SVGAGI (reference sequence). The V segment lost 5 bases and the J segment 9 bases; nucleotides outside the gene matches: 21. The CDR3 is CASSPYLPGLAGDRLGEQFF. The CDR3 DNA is TGTGCCAGCAGTCCCTATTTACCGGGACTAGCGGGAGATAGGCTGGGTGAGCAGTTCTTC.

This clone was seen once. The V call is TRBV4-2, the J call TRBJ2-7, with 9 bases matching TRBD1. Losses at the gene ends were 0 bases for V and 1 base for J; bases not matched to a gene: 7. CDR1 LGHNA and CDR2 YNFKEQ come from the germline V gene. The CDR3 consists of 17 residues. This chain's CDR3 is CASSQDAIDRGSYEQYF. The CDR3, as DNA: TGTGCCAGCAGCCAAGATGCGATAGACAGGGGGTCCTACGAGCAGTACTTC.

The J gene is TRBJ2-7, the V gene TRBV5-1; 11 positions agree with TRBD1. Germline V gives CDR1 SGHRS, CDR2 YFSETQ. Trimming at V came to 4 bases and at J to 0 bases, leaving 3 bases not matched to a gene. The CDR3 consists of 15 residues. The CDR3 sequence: CASSPGQGVSYEQYF. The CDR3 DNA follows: TGCGCCAGCAGCCCGGGACAGGGGGTCTCCTACGAGCAGTACTTC.

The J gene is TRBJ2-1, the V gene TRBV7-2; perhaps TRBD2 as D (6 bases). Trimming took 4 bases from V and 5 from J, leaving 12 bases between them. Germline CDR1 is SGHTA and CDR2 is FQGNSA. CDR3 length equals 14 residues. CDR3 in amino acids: CASSSRETHNEQFF. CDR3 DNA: TGTGCCAGCAGCTCCCGGGAGACACACAATGAGCAGTTCTTC. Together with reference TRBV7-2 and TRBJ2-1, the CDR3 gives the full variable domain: GAGVSQSPSNKVTEKGKDVELRCDPISGHTALYWYRQSLGQGLEFLIYFQGNSAPDKSGLPSDRFSAERTGGSVSTLTIQRTQQEDSAVYLCASSSRETHNEQFFGPGTRLTVL.

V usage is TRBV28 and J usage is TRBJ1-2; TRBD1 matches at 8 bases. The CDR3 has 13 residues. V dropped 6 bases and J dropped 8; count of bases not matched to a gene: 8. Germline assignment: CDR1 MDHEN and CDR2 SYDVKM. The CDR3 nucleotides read TGTGCCAGCAGCGCCCTCAGGGGGCTCGGCTACACCTTC. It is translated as CASSALRGLGYTF.

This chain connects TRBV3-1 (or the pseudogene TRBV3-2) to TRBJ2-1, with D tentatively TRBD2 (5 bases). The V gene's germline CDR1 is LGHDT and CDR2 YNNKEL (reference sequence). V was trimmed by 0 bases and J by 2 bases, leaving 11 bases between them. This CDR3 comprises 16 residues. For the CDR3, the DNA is TGTGCCAGCAGCCAAGATGATTCCGGGACCTACAATGAGCAGTTCTTC. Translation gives CASSQDDSGTYNEQFF.

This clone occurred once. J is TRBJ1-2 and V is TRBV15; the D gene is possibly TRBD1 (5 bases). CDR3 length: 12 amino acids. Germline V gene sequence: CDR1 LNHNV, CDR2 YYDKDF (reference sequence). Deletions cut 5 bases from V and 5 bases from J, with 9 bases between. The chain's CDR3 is CATSPPGYGYTF. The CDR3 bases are TGTGCCACCAGCCCCCCAGGGTATGGCTACACCTTC.

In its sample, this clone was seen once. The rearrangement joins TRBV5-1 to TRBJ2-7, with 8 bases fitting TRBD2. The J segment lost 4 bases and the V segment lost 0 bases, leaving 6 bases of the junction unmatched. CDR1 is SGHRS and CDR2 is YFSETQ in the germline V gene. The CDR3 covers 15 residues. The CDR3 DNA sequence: TGCGCCAGCAGCTTGGGGAGCGGGAGTCGGTACGAGCAGTACTTC. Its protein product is CASSLGSGSRYEQYF.

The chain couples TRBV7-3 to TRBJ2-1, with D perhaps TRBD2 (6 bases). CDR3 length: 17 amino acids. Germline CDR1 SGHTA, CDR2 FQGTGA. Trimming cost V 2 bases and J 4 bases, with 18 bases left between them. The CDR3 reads CASSLQVGGGKYNEQFF. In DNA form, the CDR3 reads TGTGCCAGCAGCTTACAGGTCGGGGGTGGAAAGTACAATGAGCAGTTCTTC.

The CDR3: CASSADRVANTGELFF. DNA of the CDR3: TGTGCCAGCAGCGCCGACAGGGTTGCGAACACCGGGGAGCTGTTTTTT. This sequence joins TRBV9 and TRBJ2-2, with 7 bases fitting TRBD1. V lost 3 bases, J lost 0 bases, and 5 bases stayed unmatched. This CDR3 contains 16 residues. Germline CDR1 SGDLS, CDR2 YYNGEE. Complete variable domain (other parts from reference TRBV9 and TRBJ2-2): DSGVTQTPKHLITATGQRVTLRCSPRSGDLSVYWYQQSLDQGLQFLIQYYNGEERAKGNILERFSAQQFPDLHSELNLSSLELGDSALYFCASSADRVANTGELFFGEGSRLTVL.

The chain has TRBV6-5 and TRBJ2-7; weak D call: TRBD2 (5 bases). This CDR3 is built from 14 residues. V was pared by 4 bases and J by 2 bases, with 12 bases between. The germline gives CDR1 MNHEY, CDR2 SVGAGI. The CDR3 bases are TGTGCCAGCAGTTCCTCCGCGCGGGCCTACGAGCAGTACTTC. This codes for CASSSSARAYEQYF.

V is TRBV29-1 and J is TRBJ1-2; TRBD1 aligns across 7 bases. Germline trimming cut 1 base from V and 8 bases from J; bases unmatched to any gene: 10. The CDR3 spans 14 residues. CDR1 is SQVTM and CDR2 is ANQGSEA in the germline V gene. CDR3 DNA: TGCAGCGTTGAAGCTCTGACAGGGTCATCCGGCTACACCTTC. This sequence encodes CSVEALTGSSGYTF.

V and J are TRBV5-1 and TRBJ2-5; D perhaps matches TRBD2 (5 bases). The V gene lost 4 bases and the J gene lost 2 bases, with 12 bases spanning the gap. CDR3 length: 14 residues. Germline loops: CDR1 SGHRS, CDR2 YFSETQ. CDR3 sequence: CASSPTGRQETQYF. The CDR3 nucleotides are TGCGCCAGCAGCCCGACTGGGAGACAAGAGACCCAGTACTTC. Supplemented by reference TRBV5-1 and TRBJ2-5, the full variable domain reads KAGVTQTPRYLIKTRGQQVTLSCSPISGHRSVSWYQQTPGQGLQFLFEYFSETQRNKGNFPGRFSGRQFSNSRSEMNVSTLELGDSALYLCASSPTGRQETQYFGPGTRLLVL.